This T cell receptor (beta chain) is drawn from a study of T cells after yellow fever vaccination. Broader study findings: Faster peaking, at day 5 versus 15, marked a secondary response that was weaker. The booster saw the reappearance of most primary-vaccination clones (96% CD4, 70% to 90% CD8).

The CDR3 totals 13 residues. Trimming took off 8 bases at V and 10 bases at J, with 18 bases between the two ends. Germline V gene data show CDR1 as MNHEY and CDR2 as SVGEGT. This clonotype was seen ten or more times. No antigen is known for it. 5'RACE template switching generated TCR cDNA, adding a universal primer site and UMIs. TCRdb used MiXCR to reprocess the 5' RACE reads, holding one entry per CDR3 protein. The data contain fewer than 400,000 distinct CDR3 sequences, 6% to 8% of them singletons. The clonotype comes from a man aged 30 to 45 who received the YFV17D yellow fever vaccine. Sequenced material: PBMCs, taken 5 days after the yellow fever booster vaccination. The rearrangement links TRBV6-2 or TRBV6-3 to TRBJ2-1; D unclear. The CDR3 DNA reads TGTGCCAGCGGAATGTTGGGCGAGGTGGAGCAGTTCTTC. Translating it yields CASGMLGEVEQFF.